This paragraph covers one T cell receptor beta chain sequence. Antigen specificity is unknown. Donors in the study were healthy people who gave bone marrow. This specimen belongs to a study of cytomegalovirus exposure and HLA in healthy donors. PCR amplification relied on 60 Vbeta primers (plus 13 Jbeta primers). Generated by immunoSEQ multiplex PCR, the TCRdb table keeps only in-frame clones and is missing some. The sample comprises about 120,000 clones, about 80% of which are singletons, and under 3% rests with the top ten. This CDR3 contains 15 residues. The junction had 1 base not matched to a gene; V was cut back by 0 bases and J by 1 base. Germline V gives CDR1 SGHNT, CDR2 YENEEA. The study, taken as a whole, reports: Researchers reported in a later analysis that a missense DCLRE1C variant was tied to TCR beta V- and J-gene trimming.

Sequencing was performed on PBMCs. The chain links TRBV11-3 to TRBJ2-7, with 9 bases that match TRBD1. The clonotype was recovered from a man under 40 in good health and CMV-seronegative. CDR3 in amino acids: CASSLEGQGSYEQYF. In nucleotides, the CDR3 is TGTGCCAGCAGCTTAGAGGGACAGGGATCCTACGAGCAGTACTTC.